This TCR beta chain was captured by sequencing in a study of regulatory T cells in long-lasting Graves disease. This clonotype was counted many times. Time point denoted: newly diagnosed GD, antithyroid drugs for less than 3 months. After RNA was extracted from PBMCs, the TCR library was made from it. The CDR3 loop spans 14 amino acids. V lost 2 bases and J 7 bases, leaving 12 bases between the germline ends. Both iRepertoire HTBI primers and Arm-PCR of CDR3 regions were used to build the TCR beta libraries. TCRdb analysed the multiplex PCR reads with MiXCR anew, one entry per CDR3 protein. There are over 350,000 distinct CDR3 sequences in the sample; 15% occur only once, and about 8.3% lies in the top ten. The same data also went into a second study, on T cells in Graves' hyperthyroidism and ophthalmopathy. From that second work: Stable disease denoted Graves' hyperthyroidism without ophthalmopathy progression within 18 months. The HTBI primer set was used in a first-round RT-PCR of the TCR CDR3. Median prediction lead before ophthalmopathy onset was about 6.7 months with the model.

This clonotype originated in a woman in her forties with Graves disease. The chain couples TRBV12-3 or TRBV12-4 to TRBJ2-1; D gene ambiguous. Sequences were derived from peripheral blood mononuclear cells (PBMCs), sampled at new diagnosis, from a patient treated with antithyroid drugs. CDR3 DNA: TGTGCCAGCAGTTTACAGCCAGAGAATAATGAGCAGTTCTTC. The encoded protein is CASSLQPENNEQFF.